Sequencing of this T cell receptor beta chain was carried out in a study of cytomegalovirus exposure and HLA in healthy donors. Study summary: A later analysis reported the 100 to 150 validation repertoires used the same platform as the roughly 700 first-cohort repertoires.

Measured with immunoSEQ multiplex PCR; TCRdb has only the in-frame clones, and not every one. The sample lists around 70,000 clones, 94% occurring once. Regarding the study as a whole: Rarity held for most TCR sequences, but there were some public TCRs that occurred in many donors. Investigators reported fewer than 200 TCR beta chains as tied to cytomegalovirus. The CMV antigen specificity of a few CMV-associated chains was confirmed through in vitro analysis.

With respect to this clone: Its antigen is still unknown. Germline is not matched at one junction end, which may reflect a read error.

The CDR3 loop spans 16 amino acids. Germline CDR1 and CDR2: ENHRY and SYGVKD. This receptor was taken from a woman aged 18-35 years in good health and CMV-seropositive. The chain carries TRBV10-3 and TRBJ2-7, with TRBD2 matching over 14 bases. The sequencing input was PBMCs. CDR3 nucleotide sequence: TGTGCCATCCGTGATCCGGGACTAGCGGGAGTTTACGAGCAGTACTTC. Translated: CAIRDPGLAGVYEQYF.